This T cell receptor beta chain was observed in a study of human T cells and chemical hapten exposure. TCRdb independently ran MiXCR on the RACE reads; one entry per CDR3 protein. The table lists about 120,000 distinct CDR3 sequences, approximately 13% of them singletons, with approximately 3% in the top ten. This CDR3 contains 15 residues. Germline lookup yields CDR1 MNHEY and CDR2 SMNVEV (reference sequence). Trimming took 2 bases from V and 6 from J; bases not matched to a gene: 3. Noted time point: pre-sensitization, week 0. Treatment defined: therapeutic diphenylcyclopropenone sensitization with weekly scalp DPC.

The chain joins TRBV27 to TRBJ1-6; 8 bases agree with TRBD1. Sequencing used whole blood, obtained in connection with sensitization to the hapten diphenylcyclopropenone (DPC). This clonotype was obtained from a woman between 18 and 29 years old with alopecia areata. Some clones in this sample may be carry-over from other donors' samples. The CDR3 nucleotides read TGTGCCAGCAGTTTAGGAGACAGGGGTAATTCACCCCTCCACTTT. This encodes CASSLGDRGNSPLHF.